The next 4 T cell receptor beta chains were all read from a single sample in a study of blood T cell repertoires in COVID-19. Here immunoSEQ multiplex PCR was the method, and the copy in TCRdb shows in-frame clones only, minus some. The table records roughly 220,000 clones, about four fifths of them present only once. Material for sequencing was PBMCs or T cells enriched from blood (not recorded which). These receptors all stem from a middle-aged woman with acute COVID-19.

The chain combines TRBV2 with TRBJ2-7; 8 positions match TRBD2. The CDR3 sequence is 13 residues long. The junction had 8 bases not matched to a gene; V was cut back by 7 bases and J by 6 bases. Per germline, CDR1 SNHLY and CDR2 FYNNEI. In DNA form, the CDR3 reads TGTGCCAGCAACCGGGGGGGGTCGGCCGAGCAGTACTTC. It specifies CASNRGGSAEQYF.

The chain employs TRBV5-1 and TRBJ1-2; possible D gene TRBD1, 5 bases. CDR3 size: 15 residues. V was shortened by 1 base and J by 4 bases, with 14 bases between the two germline ends. Germline V gives CDR1 SGHRS, CDR2 YFSETQ. The CDR3 DNA reads TGCGCCAGCAGCTTGTTAGGGGATACTCCCTATGGCTACACCTTC. Translated, it gives CASSLLGDTPYGYTF. Drawing the rest from reference TRBV5-1 and TRBJ1-2, the complete variable domain is KAGVTQTPRYLIKTRGQQVTLSCSPISGHRSVSWYQQTPGQGLQFLFEYFSETQRNKGNFPGRFSGRQFSNSRSEMNVSTLELGDSALYLCASSLLGDTPYGYTFGSGTRLTVV.

The genes are TRBV4-2 and TRBJ2-5; tentative D call: TRBD1 (6 bases). V gave up 1 base and J gave up 5 bases, with 14 bases separating them. CDR1 LGHNA and CDR2 YNFKEQ come from the germline V gene. The CDR3 extends over 15 amino acids. The CDR3 nucleotides read TGTGCCAGCAGCCAAGCCAACAGGGACCGGGAGACCCAGTACTTC. The encoded protein is CASSQANRDRETQYF.

The chain couples TRBV6-5 to TRBJ1-1, with TRBD1 identical over 7 bases. There are 14 residues in the CDR3. Germline V CDR1 and CDR2: MNHEY, SVGAGI. Unmatched junction bases numbered 7, after V lost 4 bases and J lost 5 bases. CDR3 DNA sequence: TGTGCCAGCAGTTCATACAGGGGAAGGACTGAAGCTTTCTTT. This translates into CASSSYRGRTEAFF.